This T cell receptor (beta chain) is from a study of shared clonotypes between healthy human individuals (dated by TCRdb to 2020 to 2021). Background for the entire study: The cohort included a few men and two women between 18 and 49 years of age. To increase sequencing depth and limit assay-specific biases, TCR repertoire library preparation and sequencing were carried out by different laboratories using diverse techniques. For each donor, CD4 naive and CD4 memory were each run on three plates, CD8 naive on two plates, and CD8 memory on one plate. Leukapheresis yielded between about 0.9 and 9 billion PBMCs per donor. Blood TCR repertoires of 5 or 6 healthy adults were deeply sequenced to estimate repertoire size and the extent of clonotype sharing between individuals. The research as a whole found: Around 5.4% of naive CD4, 3.5% of naive CD8, around 2.3% of memory CD4, and over 0.35% of memory CD8 clonotypes were shared across a few donors. Because the study included a small number of donors, the genetic and exposure-history diversity represented was limited. Only blood was sampled, and tissue TCR repertoires likely differ from those in blood. Pairwise subsampling indicated that sequencing depth was expected to affect the degree of clonotype sharing among donors. Naive subsets generally had larger estimated clonotype richness than memory subsets. Even with the large sequencing depth, rarefaction of the sorted-subset datasets indicated that sequencing was incomplete. Higher generation probabilities were observed for clonotypes shared by all four sorted-subset donors than for non-shared clonotypes.

For the CD8 naive samples, CD45RO-negative cells were positively selected for CCR7, yielding a CD45RA+CCR7+ population from which TemRA cells were excluded. Donors were healthy HIV-negative adults with no recently reported acute infections or vaccinations. All donors were Caucasian adults living in Nashville, Tennessee, USA. After blood collection by leukapheresis, PBMCs were isolated using Ficoll-Histopaque density gradient centrifugation and then cryopreserved in the vapor phase of liquid nitrogen. Purity and quantity of every magnetically sorted T cell population were checked by analytical flow cytometry. Each sorted fraction had its genomic DNA isolated and then quantified by UV absorbance on a Nanodrop 2000c. Using the deep immunoSEQ assay, multiplex PCR amplified TCR CDR3 regions from genomic DNA. Extracted genomic DNA from each cell subset was distributed evenly across all wells of several immunoSEQ 96-well plates, and each plate was treated as a replicate. For sorted subsets, approximately 210 ng of genomic DNA, equivalent to 30,000 or so T cell genomes, went into each replicate PCR. Purified libraries were measured with a Qubit 3.0 fluorometer, size-checked on a Bioanalyzer 2100, and measured again with the KAPA Library Quantification kit. Each immunoSEQ 96-well plate was sequenced on its own single-read 150-cycle Illumina NextSeq 550 flow cell. The study's processing was this. The immunoSEQ output contained only junctional sequences without quality scores, so filtering could not match that applied to full-length reads. To assign V/J genes and CDR3, sequences were annotated using PyIR, a Python wrapper for IgBLAST v1.9, with IMGT germline references. Reads with weak V/J assignments (E-value above 1e-6), missing CDR3, stop codons, out-of-frame junctions, or ambiguous translated residues were removed. V3J clonotypes were defined by identical inferred V gene, J gene, and CDR3 amino acid sequence. Percentage overlap between repertoires was calculated by dividing the number of shared unique clonotypes by the size of the smaller repertoire. Three approaches were used to assess repertoire richness: RTK rarefaction, the Chao1 estimator, and Recon v2.1 estimates of unobserved clonotypes. For all TCRbeta clonotypes obtained by the gDNA method from a few donors, generation probabilities were computed with OLGA. The source is immuneACCESS, and TCRdb retained only in-frame sequences with V and J called. Part of the clones is not carried over; for the studies checked, unresolved V genes explain less than half of this, and the remainder is unexplained. V and J calls and clone size are as listed in that table; D and trimming were resolved from the DNA. The sample table contains some 2,100,000 clones; only one count was recorded for 85% to 95% of them. The ten largest make up roughly 1.7% of the sample.

Note on this clone: What this receptor recognizes is not known. Per-base qualities were not stored, and no clone one base away is much larger.

The TCR sequence derives from a man between 18 and 35 years old in good health. Some clones in this sample may be carry-over from other donors' samples. The material sequenced was naive CD8+ T cells from PBMCs. The cell subset or site label for this specimen denotes: CD45RA+CCR7+.

CDR3 loop: CASSQVRDRGKRTEAFF. The DNA is TGCGCCAGCAGCCAAGTCCGGGACAGGGGGAAAAGGACTGAAGCTTTCTTT. The chain employs TRBV4-1 and TRBJ1-1; the central 11 bases match TRBD1. The germline V gene encodes CDR1 MGHRA and CDR2 YSYEKL. V trim: 1 base; J trim: 5 bases; unmatched bases: 9. The CDR3 runs 17 residues from the cysteine to the phenylalanine. CDR3 DNA only is kept here, 51 bases in frame from base 1.